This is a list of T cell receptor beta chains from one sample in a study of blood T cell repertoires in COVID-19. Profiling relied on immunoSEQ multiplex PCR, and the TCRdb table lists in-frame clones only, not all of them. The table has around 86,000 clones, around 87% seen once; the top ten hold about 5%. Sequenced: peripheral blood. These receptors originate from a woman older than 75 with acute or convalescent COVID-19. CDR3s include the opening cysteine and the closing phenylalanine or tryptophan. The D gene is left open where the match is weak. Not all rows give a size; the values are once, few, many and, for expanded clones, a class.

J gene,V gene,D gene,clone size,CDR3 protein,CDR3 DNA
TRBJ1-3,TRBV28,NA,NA,CASRKLQESGNTIYF,TGTGCCAGCAGGAAACTACAGGAATCTGGAAACACCATATATTTT
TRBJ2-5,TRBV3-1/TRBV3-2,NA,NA,CASSQDQRQEETQYF,TGTGCCAGCAGCCAAGATCAGCGGCAAGAAGAGACCCAGTACTTC
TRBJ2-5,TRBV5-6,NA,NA,CASTIFAGSTKTQYF,TGTGCCAGCACAATTTTCGCGGGAAGCACAAAGACCCAGTACTTC
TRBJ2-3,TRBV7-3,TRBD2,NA,CASSYQTSLSTDTQYF,TGTGCCAGCAGCTATCAGACTAGCCTTAGCACAGATACGCAGTATTTT
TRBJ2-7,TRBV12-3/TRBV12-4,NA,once,CASSRYRTYEQYF,TGTGCCAGCAGTCGGTACAGGACCTACGAGCAGTACTTC
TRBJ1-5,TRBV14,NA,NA,CASSEKTVKYSNQPQHF,TGTGCCAGCAGCGAAAAAACAGTTAAATATAGCAATCAGCCCCAGCATTTT
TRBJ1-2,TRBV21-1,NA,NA,CASSKSVRAEGTDYGYTF,TGTGCCAGCAGCAAATCAGTTCGGGCCGAAGGGACAGATTATGGCTACACCTTC
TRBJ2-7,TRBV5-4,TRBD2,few,CASSLGTSGLYEQYF,TGTGCCAGCAGCTTGGGGACTAGCGGTTTATACGAGCAGTACTTC
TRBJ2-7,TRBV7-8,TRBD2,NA,CASSLAFGAGVGEQYF,TGTGCCAGCAGCTTAGCGTTCGGCGCGGGGGTGGGGGAGCAGTACTTC
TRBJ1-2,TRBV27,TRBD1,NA,CASRATGGSNYGYTF,TGTGCCAGCAGGGCGACAGGGGGCTCTAACTATGGCTACACCTTC
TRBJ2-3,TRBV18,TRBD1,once,CASSPAGQGSTDTQYF,TGTGCCAGCTCACCCGCGGGACAGGGTAGCACAGATACGCAGTATTTT
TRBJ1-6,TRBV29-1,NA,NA,CSVKTGYNSPLHF,TGCAGCGTCAAGACAGGATATAATTCACCCCTCCACTTT
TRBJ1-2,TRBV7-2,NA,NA,CASSQSHQGRGYTF,TGTGCCAGCAGCCAGTCGCATCAGGGTCGTGGCTACACCTTC
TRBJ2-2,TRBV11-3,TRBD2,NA,CASSPGLANTGELFF,TGTGCCAGCAGCCCGGGACTAGCTAACACCGGGGAGCTGTTTTTT
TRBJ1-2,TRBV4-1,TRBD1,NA,CASSPVGQGARGYTF,TGCGCCAGCAGTCCGGTTGGGCAGGGGGCGCGCGGCTACACCTTC
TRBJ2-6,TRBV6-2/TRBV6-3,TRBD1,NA,CASSYAGTGRPGANVLTF,TGTGCCAGCAGTTATGCGGGGACAGGGAGACCTGGGGCCAACGTCCTGACTTTC
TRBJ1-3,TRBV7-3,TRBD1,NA,CASSQTGSGNTIYF,TGTGCCAGCAGCCAGACAGGGTCTGGAAACACCATATATTTT
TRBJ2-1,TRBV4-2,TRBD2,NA,CASSQSGSGEQFF,TGTGCCAGCAGCCAGAGCGGGAGTGGGGAGCAGTTCTTC